A selection of T cell receptor beta chains follows, all from one sample in a study of blood T cell repertoires in COVID-19. Assay used: immunoSEQ multiplex PCR; TCRdb lists only in-frame clones, some missing. This table holds approximately 97,000 clones, roughly 84% found once. The sequenced sample was peripheral blood. These receptors were collected from a human donor in a cohort sampled during active COVID-19. CDR3s include the opening cysteine and the closing phenylalanine or tryptophan. Fields, in order: J gene, V gene, CDR3 protein.

TRBJ1-6,TRBV28,CASSGGGPLHF
TRBJ2-2,TRBV6-2/TRBV6-3,CASSTGGQGTGELFF
TRBJ1-6,TRBV4-2,CASSPTTHGAYNSPLHF
TRBJ1-6,TRBV4-1,CASSQGSGDRNSPLHF
TRBJ2-1,TRBV11-2,CASSISVSSYNEQFF
TRBJ2-1,TRBV5-1,CASSHTGYNEQFF
TRBJ2-7,TRBV28,CASSLRQLYEQYF
TRBJ2-3,TRBV7-9,CASSWTSLSTDTQYF
TRBJ2-2,TRBV12-3/TRBV12-4,CASSPGAQGELFF
TRBJ2-7,TRBV5-5,CASSFGRVYEQYF
TRBJ2-1,TRBV2,CASTGVTYNEQFF
TRBJ2-7,TRBV2,CASKGEIYEQYF
TRBJ1-1,TRBV3-1/TRBV3-2,CASSQRDREAFF
TRBJ2-7,TRBV2,CASSNYEQYF
TRBJ1-1,TRBV18,CASSPRYRGGTEAFF
TRBJ1-5,TRBV13,CASSPRDQPQHF